This TCR beta chain was recorded in a study of radiotherapy plus CTLA-4 blockade in lung cancer. General study findings and limits: The study found tumor-derived TCR clones expanded in blood after radiotherapy plus ipilimumab.

The CDR3 spans 12 residues. With 1 base clipped from V and 12 bases from J, the junction kept 3 bases outside the gene matches. Germline V lookup: CDR1 SGHNT, CDR2 YENEEA. As for this clone: Its specificity is not known.

Clones were sequenced by immunoSEQ multiplex PCR, and TCRdb holds only the in-frame ones, with some missing. The sample lists 50,000 to 60,000 clones, around 79% seen once, with approximately 16% in the top ten. Ipilimumab CTLA-4 blockade and focal radiation were given to patients with chemo-refractory metastatic non-small-cell lung cancer. The clonotype originates from a human donor with non-small cell lung cancer who had a complete response to radiotherapy plus ipilimumab. The material was peripheral blood, obtained from a patient treated with radiotherapy plus ipilimumab. J is TRBJ1-1 and V is TRBV11-3, with 9 bases that match TRBD1. CDR3 sequence reads: CASSLGDRVPFF. The CDR3, as DNA: TGTGCCAGCAGCTTAGGGGACAGGGTACCTTTCTTT. Based on the CDR3 plus reference TRBV11-3 and TRBJ1-1, the full variable domain is EAGVVQSPRYKIIEKKQPVAFWCNPISGHNTLYWYLQNLGQGPELLIRYENEEAVDDSQLPKDRFSAERLKGVDSTLKIQPAELGDSAVYLCASSLGDRVPFFGQGTRLTVV.